Below, 26 T cell receptor beta chains from the same sample are listed, as sequenced in a study of T cells in Graves' hyperthyroidism and ophthalmopathy. There were TCR beta CDR3 regions amplified from RNA transcripts. Initially, a first-round RT-PCR of the TCR CDR3 employed the HTBI primer set. TCRdb passed the multiplex PCR reads through MiXCR, listing each CDR3 protein once. The sample lists more than 500,000 distinct CDR3 sequences; roughly 15% were seen once. The sequenced material came from blood. These receptors all stem from a woman aged 40 to 50 with Graves' hyperthyroidism.

This clonotype has at least ten counts. J is TRBJ2-3 and V is TRBV28; D not certain. The CDR3 runs 15 residues. Germline V gene sequence: CDR1 MDHEN, CDR2 SYDVKM. V lost 1 base and J lost 0, with 8 bases in between. The CDR3, as DNA: TGTGCCAGCAGTTTATTGCAGGAGAGCACAGATACGCAGTATTTT. Translating gives CASSLLQESTDTQYF.

The V gene is TRBV12-3 or TRBV12-4, the J gene TRBJ2-1; either TRBD1 or TRBD2 may fit D (5 bases each). The CDR3 extends over 14 amino acids. V lost 6 bases and J 5 bases, leaving 14 bases between the germline ends. The chain's CDR3 is CASSTNWGNNEQFF. CDR3 DNA: TGTGCCAGCAGCACCAATTGGGGGAACAATGAGCAGTTCTTC.

This clonotype was counted many times. J is TRBJ1-5 and V is TRBV6-1, with D unresolved. The CDR3 has 15 residues. V was trimmed by 0 bases and J by 0 bases, leaving 6 bases between them. CDR1 and CDR2 (germline): MNHNS, SASEGT. CDR3 in DNA: TGTGCCAGCAGTGAAGCAGCGGCTAGCAATCAGCCCCAGCATTTT. Its translation is CASSEAAASNQPQHF.

At least ten counts were recorded for this clonotype. The V and J genes are TRBV7-2 and TRBJ2-7; TRBD2 matches 11 bases. The CDR3 sequence is 15 residues long. Unmatched junction bases numbered 3, after V lost 0 bases and J lost 5 bases. Germline CDR1 is SGHTA and CDR2 is FQGNSA. This CDR3 is CASSLALAGVNEQYF. In DNA, the CDR3 is TGTGCCAGCAGCTTAGCACTAGCGGGAGTGAACGAGCAGTACTTC.

Ten or more counts support this clonotype. This chain joins TRBV3-1 and TRBJ2-1; D is possibly TRBD2 (6 bases). The V end lost 0 bases, the J end lost 6 bases, and 9 bases lay between the germline ends. Germline values: CDR1 LGHDT, CDR2 YNNKEL (reference sequence). The CDR3 spans 14 residues. The CDR3 spells CASSQEGSGNEQFF. CDR3 DNA sequence: TGTGCCAGCAGCCAAGAGGGTAGCGGCAATGAGCAGTTCTTC.

This clonotype has at least ten counts. The chain employs TRBV5-5 and TRBJ2-7; D is uncertain. This CDR3 is built from 14 residues. Germline V gives CDR1 SGHKS, CDR2 YYEKEE (reference sequence). V was trimmed by 0 bases and J by 1 base, leaving 8 bases between them. The CDR3, as DNA: TGTGCCAGCAGCTTGGCCCACTCATCCTACGAGCAGTACTTC. This encodes CASSLAHSSYEQYF.

V gene TRBV15 combines with J gene TRBJ2-1; D gene unclear. The germline V gene has CDR1 LNHNV and CDR2 YYDKDF (reference sequence). This CDR3 region has 15 residues. The ends were cut back, 0 bases at V and 3 bases at J, with 9 bases in the middle. CDR3 loop: CATSRDDFFYNEQFF. In DNA form, the CDR3 reads TGTGCCACCAGCAGAGATGATTTCTTCTACAATGAGCAGTTCTTC.

This clonotype was counted at least ten times. The J gene is TRBJ2-7, the V gene TRBV20-1; D is uncertain. V gave up 3 bases and J gave up 2 bases, with 11 bases separating them. Germline-derived CDR1 and CDR2 are DFQATT and SNEGSKA (reference sequence). The CDR3 is 13 amino acids. The CDR3 loop is CSASLSSTYEQYF. The CDR3 DNA reads as TGCAGTGCTAGCCTCTCTTCTACCTACGAGCAGTACTTC.

This clonotype was seen many times. V is TRBV12-3 or TRBV12-4 and J is TRBJ2-5, with 12 bases aligning to TRBD2. V trimming: 4 bases; J trimming: 4 bases; junction bases outside the gene matches: 4. This CDR3 is built from 15 residues. The CDR3: CASSSTSGRPETQYF. Written as DNA, the CDR3 is TGTGCCAGCAGTTCGACTAGCGGGAGACCAGAGACCCAGTACTTC.

This chain uses TRBV27 with TRBJ2-2; D not resolved. This CDR3 is 17 amino acids long. Trimming removed 0 bases at V and 5 bases at J, with 16 bases between. CDR1 MNHEY and CDR2 SMNVEV come from the germline V gene (reference sequence). The CDR3 sequence: CASSLSSGGFRTGELFF. In DNA form, the CDR3 reads TGTGCCAGCAGTTTATCATCGGGTGGGTTTAGGACCGGGGAGCTGTTTTTT.

This chain uses TRBV5-5 with TRBJ2-3; no clear D gene. The germline CDR1 and CDR2 sequences are SGHKS and YYEKEE (reference sequence). The CDR3 is made up of 16 amino acids. Between the trimmed V and J ends, which lost 4 bases and 2 bases, there was a span of 17 bases. The CDR3 here is CASSPEWVVVTDTQYF. CDR3 sequence (DNA): TGTGCCAGCAGCCCCGAGTGGGTGGTTGTCACAGATACGCAGTATTTT.

This clonotype was seen repeatedly, ten times or more. CDR3: CASSLLNNEQFF. As DNA, the CDR3 is TGTGCCAGCAGCTTACTAAACAATGAGCAGTTCTTC. V is TRBV7-2 and J is TRBJ2-1; no clear D. Germline V gene lookup returns CDR1 SGHTA and CDR2 FQGNSA. This CDR3 spans 12 amino acids. Trimming pared 2 bases from V and 5 bases from J, leaving 4 bases between.

This clonotype was picked up a small number of times. V and J are TRBV19 and TRBJ1-1; maybe TRBD1 (5 bases). The CDR3 contains 14 residues. Germline V gives CDR1 LNHDA, CDR2 SQIVND (reference sequence). V was cut by 6 bases and J by 5 bases, with 16 bases left in between. The CDR3 nucleotides are TGTGCCAGTAGGCAGGGAGGGGTGGGGACTGAAGCTTTCTTT. Amino acid sequence: CASRQGGVGTEAFF. Full variable domain (outside the CDR3, taken from reference TRBV19 and TRBJ1-1): DGGITQSPKYLFRKEGQNVTLSCEQNLNHDAMYWYRQDPGQGLRLIYYSQIVNDFQKGDIAEGYSVSREKKESFPLTVTSAQKNPTAFYLCASRQGGVGTEAFFGQGTRLTVV.

This clonotype was seen ten or more times. The J gene is TRBJ1-1, the V gene TRBV5-6; D gene unclear. The V and J ends lost 0 bases and 7 bases respectively, with 7 bases between them. The CDR3 sequence is 12 residues long. The germline CDR1 and CDR2 sequences are SGHDT and YYEEEE. In DNA, the CDR3 is TGTGCCAGCAGCTTGGAGTTATTTGAAGCTTTCTTT. It codes for CASSLELFEAFF.

This clonotype was seen repeatedly, ten times or more. The rearrangement joins TRBV28 to TRBJ2-7; D may be TRBD1 or TRBD2 (6 bases each). Germline CDR1 reads MDHEN; CDR2 reads SYDVKM. Trimming took off 7 bases at V and 1 base at J, with 17 bases between the two ends. The CDR3 sequence is 15 residues long. CDR3 DNA sequence: TGTGCCAGCACCCTAGGGGGGTTACCTTCCTACGAGCAGTACTTC. Its protein product is CASTLGGLPSYEQYF.

Ten or more counts support this clonotype. This rearrangement joins TRBV9 to TRBJ2-5, with TRBD2 as a possible D gene (6 bases). Trimming shortened V by 3 bases and J by 1 base, and 13 bases separated the two germline ends. This CDR3 region has 15 residues. The germline gives CDR1 SGDLS, CDR2 YYNGEE. The CDR3 protein is CASSETSFAQETQYF. CDR3 nucleotide sequence: TGTGCCAGCAGCGAGACTAGTTTTGCCCAAGAGACCCAGTACTTC.

This clonotype has more than one count but fewer than ten. The chain uses TRBV7-8 and TRBJ2-3, with 9 bases identical to TRBD2. V lost 5 bases and J lost 0; bases outside the gene matches: 9. The CDR3 runs 17 residues. Germline CDR1 reads SGHVS; CDR2 reads FQNEAQ. The CDR3 spells CASSPSSSGISTDTQYF. For the CDR3, the DNA is TGTGCCAGCAGCCCTTCTTCTAGCGGGATTAGCACAGATACGCAGTATTTT.

This clonotype was seen a handful of times. The gene calls are TRBV9 and TRBJ2-5; D is unresolved. CDR3 length: 13 amino acids. Trimming cost V 4 bases and J 7 bases, with 14 bases left between them. In germline, CDR1 is SGDLS, CDR2 YYNGEE. CDR3 nucleotides: TGTGCCAGCAGCCCGAGCCCCGAAGGGACCCAGTACTTC. Amino acid sequence: CASSPSPEGTQYF.

In its sample, this clonotype was seen many times. The gene calls are TRBV3-1 and TRBJ1-5, with a tentative D call TRBD1 (5 bases). Per germline, CDR1 LGHDT and CDR2 YNNKEL (reference sequence). The V gene lost 4 bases and the J gene lost 4 bases, with 11 bases spanning the gap. This CDR3 is 14 amino acids long. The CDR3: CASSLGPTNQPQHF. CDR3 nucleotide sequence: TGTGCCAGCAGCCTGGGACCGACGAATCAGCCCCAGCATTTT.

This clonotype was seen repeatedly, ten times or more. This rearrangement joins TRBV3-1 to TRBJ1-1, with unresolved D. Trimming left V 4 bases short and J 0 bases short, with 12 bases between. The length of the CDR3 is 15 residues. Germline V gene data show CDR1 as LGHDT and CDR2 as YNNKEL (reference sequence). CDR3 in DNA: TGTGCCAGCAGCCCTATCCTAGGGATGAACACTGAAGCTTTCTTT. Translating gives CASSPILGMNTEAFF.

The chain recombines TRBV19 with TRBJ1-1, with TRBD1 as a possible D gene (6 bases). V lost 4 bases to trimming and J lost 3 bases, with 9 bases between them. This CDR3 has 13 amino acids. Germline CDR1 and CDR2: LNHDA and SQIVND (reference sequence). The CDR3 loop is CASSKQGDTEAFF. CDR3 DNA sequence: TGTGCCAGTAGTAAACAGGGAGACACTGAAGCTTTCTTT.

In this sample, this clonotype turned up many times. The chain is built from TRBV3-1 and TRBJ2-7; 10 positions agree with TRBD2. Germline V gene lookup returns CDR1 LGHDT and CDR2 YNNKEL (reference sequence). The CDR3 contains 16 residues. The ends lost 3 bases at V and 2 bases at J; junction bases unmatched: 7. The CDR3 nucleotides read TGTGCCAGCAGCCAGGGCCCTAGCGGGGGTCCCTACGAGCAGTACTTC. Its translation: CASSQGPSGGPYEQYF.

This clonotype was observed once. The V call is TRBV6-9, the J call TRBJ1-3, with 8 nucleotides matching TRBD1. Trimming removed 6 bases from V and 4 bases from J; junction bases left unmatched: 5. Germline CDR1 MNHGY, CDR2 SVAAGI. The CDR3 spans 14 residues. The CDR3 DNA reads TGTGCCAGCAGCTGGAGGACAGGGGGAAACACCATATATTTT. Protein sequence: CASSWRTGGNTIYF.

This clonotype was seen many times. CDR3 sequence: CASSQVTGGPGETQYF. In DNA form, the CDR3 reads TGTGCCAGCAGCCAAGTGACGGGAGGGCCGGGGGAGACCCAGTACTTC. The V call is TRBV3-1, the J call TRBJ2-5; TRBD2 matches at 8 bases. Trimming at V came to 1 base and at J to 5 bases, leaving 9 bases not matched to a gene. The germline V gene encodes CDR1 LGHDT and CDR2 YNNKEL (reference sequence). The CDR3 is 16 residues long.

The V and J genes are TRBV5-6 and TRBJ2-5; possibly TRBD2 for D (5 bases). The length of the CDR3 is 15 residues. Germline V gene data show CDR1 as SGHDT and CDR2 as YYEEEE. V gave up 5 bases and J gave up 5 bases, with 19 bases separating them. The CDR3 DNA reads TGTGCCAGCAGTACTGGTCGAGGGTCACGGGAGACCCAGTACTTC. It is translated as CASSTGRGSRETQYF.

In this sample, this clonotype turned up many times. This sequence joins TRBV28 and TRBJ1-2; D is undetermined. Germline V gives CDR1 MDHEN, CDR2 SYDVKM. The germline V and J ends were trimmed by 1 base and 8 bases, with 17 bases remaining between them. The CDR3 contains 15 residues. Here the CDR3 DNA reads TGTGCCAGCAGTTTATCGACTTCCGGGCTCTTCGGCTACACCTTC. Its protein product is CASSLSTSGLFGYTF.